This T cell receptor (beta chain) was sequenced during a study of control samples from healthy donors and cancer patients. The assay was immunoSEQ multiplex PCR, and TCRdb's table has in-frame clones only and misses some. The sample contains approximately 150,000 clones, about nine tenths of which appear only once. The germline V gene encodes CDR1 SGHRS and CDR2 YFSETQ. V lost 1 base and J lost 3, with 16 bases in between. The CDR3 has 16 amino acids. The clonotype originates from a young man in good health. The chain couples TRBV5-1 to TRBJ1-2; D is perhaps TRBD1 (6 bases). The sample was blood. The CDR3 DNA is TGCGCCAGCAGCTTGAATAACAGGGAAGGGGACTATGGCTACACCTTC. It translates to CASSLNNREGDYGYTF. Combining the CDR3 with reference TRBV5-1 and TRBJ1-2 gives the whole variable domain KAGVTQTPRYLIKTRGQQVTLSCSPISGHRSVSWYQQTPGQGLQFLFEYFSETQRNKGNFPGRFSGRQFSNSRSEMNVSTLELGDSALYLCASSLNNREGDYGYTFGSGTRLTVV.